What follows are 5 T cell receptor beta chains derived from one specimen sequenced in a study of T cells in Graves' hyperthyroidism and ophthalmopathy. Researchers amplified the TCR beta CDR3 regions from RNA transcripts. Researchers ran a first-round RT-PCR on the TCR CDR3 using the HTBI primer set. TCRdb used MiXCR to reprocess the multiplex PCR reads, holding one entry per CDR3 protein. The repertoire includes some 510,000 distinct CDR3 sequences, less than 25% of them detected once, and about 26% sits in the top ten. Sequenced sample: blood. The receptor set was obtained from a man aged 18 to 29 with Graves' hyperthyroidism.

V and J are TRBV7-6 and TRBJ1-3; D unresolved. Deletions cut 0 bases from V and 0 bases from J, with 9 bases between. CDR1 is SGHVS and CDR2 is FNYEAQ in the germline V gene. The CDR3 is made up of 16 amino acids. The CDR3 coding sequence is TGTGCCAGCAGCTTAGCGAGGCCGAGCTCTGGAAACACCATATATTTT. Translated, it gives CASSLARPSSGNTIYF.

This clonotype was observed many times. The chain uses TRBV27 and TRBJ1-5; tentatively, D is TRBD1 (5 bases). The CDR3 sequence is 14 residues long. V shed 4 bases and J shed 4 bases, with 11 bases lying between them. The germline V gene has CDR1 MNHEY and CDR2 SMNVEV (reference sequence). The CDR3 nucleotides read TGTGCCAGCAGTTGGGGACGGAGTAATCAGCCCCAGCATTTT. This codes for CASSWGRSNQPQHF.

This clonotype was observed a few times. This sequence may be a read error, since a much larger clone differs from it by one base. The J gene is TRBJ1-5, the V gene TRBV30, with a tentative D call TRBD1 (6 bases). V lost 0 bases to trimming and J lost 4 bases, with 16 bases between them. The CDR3 runs 16 residues. Germline V CDR1 and CDR2: GTSNPN, SVGIG (reference sequence). This CDR3 is CAWSVRGRAGNQPQHF. CDR3 nucleotides: TGTGCCTGGAGTGTAAGGGGGAGGGCAGGGAATCAGCCCCAGCATTTT.

The sample holds many counts of this clonotype. The chain combines TRBV20-1 with TRBJ1-2; 7 nucleotides agree with TRBD1. The V segment lost 0 bases and the J segment 5 bases; nucleotides outside the gene matches: 12. The CDR3 is 16 amino acids. Germline CDR1 and CDR2: DFQATT and SNEGSKA (reference sequence). CDR3 sequence: CSARDILQGRGYGYTF. In DNA, the CDR3 is TGCAGTGCTAGAGATATCCTACAGGGGCGAGGGTATGGCTACACCTTC.

The gene calls are TRBV7-6 and TRBJ1-5, with 7 bases aligning to TRBD1. The CDR3 loop spans 13 amino acids. Germline CDR1 reads SGHVS; CDR2 reads FNYEAQ. V was clipped by 11 bases and J by 5 bases; unmatched bases: 9. The CDR3 DNA sequence: TGTGCCTCATCGACAGGGCCATATCAGCCCCAGCATTTT. This sequence encodes CASSTGPYQPQHF.